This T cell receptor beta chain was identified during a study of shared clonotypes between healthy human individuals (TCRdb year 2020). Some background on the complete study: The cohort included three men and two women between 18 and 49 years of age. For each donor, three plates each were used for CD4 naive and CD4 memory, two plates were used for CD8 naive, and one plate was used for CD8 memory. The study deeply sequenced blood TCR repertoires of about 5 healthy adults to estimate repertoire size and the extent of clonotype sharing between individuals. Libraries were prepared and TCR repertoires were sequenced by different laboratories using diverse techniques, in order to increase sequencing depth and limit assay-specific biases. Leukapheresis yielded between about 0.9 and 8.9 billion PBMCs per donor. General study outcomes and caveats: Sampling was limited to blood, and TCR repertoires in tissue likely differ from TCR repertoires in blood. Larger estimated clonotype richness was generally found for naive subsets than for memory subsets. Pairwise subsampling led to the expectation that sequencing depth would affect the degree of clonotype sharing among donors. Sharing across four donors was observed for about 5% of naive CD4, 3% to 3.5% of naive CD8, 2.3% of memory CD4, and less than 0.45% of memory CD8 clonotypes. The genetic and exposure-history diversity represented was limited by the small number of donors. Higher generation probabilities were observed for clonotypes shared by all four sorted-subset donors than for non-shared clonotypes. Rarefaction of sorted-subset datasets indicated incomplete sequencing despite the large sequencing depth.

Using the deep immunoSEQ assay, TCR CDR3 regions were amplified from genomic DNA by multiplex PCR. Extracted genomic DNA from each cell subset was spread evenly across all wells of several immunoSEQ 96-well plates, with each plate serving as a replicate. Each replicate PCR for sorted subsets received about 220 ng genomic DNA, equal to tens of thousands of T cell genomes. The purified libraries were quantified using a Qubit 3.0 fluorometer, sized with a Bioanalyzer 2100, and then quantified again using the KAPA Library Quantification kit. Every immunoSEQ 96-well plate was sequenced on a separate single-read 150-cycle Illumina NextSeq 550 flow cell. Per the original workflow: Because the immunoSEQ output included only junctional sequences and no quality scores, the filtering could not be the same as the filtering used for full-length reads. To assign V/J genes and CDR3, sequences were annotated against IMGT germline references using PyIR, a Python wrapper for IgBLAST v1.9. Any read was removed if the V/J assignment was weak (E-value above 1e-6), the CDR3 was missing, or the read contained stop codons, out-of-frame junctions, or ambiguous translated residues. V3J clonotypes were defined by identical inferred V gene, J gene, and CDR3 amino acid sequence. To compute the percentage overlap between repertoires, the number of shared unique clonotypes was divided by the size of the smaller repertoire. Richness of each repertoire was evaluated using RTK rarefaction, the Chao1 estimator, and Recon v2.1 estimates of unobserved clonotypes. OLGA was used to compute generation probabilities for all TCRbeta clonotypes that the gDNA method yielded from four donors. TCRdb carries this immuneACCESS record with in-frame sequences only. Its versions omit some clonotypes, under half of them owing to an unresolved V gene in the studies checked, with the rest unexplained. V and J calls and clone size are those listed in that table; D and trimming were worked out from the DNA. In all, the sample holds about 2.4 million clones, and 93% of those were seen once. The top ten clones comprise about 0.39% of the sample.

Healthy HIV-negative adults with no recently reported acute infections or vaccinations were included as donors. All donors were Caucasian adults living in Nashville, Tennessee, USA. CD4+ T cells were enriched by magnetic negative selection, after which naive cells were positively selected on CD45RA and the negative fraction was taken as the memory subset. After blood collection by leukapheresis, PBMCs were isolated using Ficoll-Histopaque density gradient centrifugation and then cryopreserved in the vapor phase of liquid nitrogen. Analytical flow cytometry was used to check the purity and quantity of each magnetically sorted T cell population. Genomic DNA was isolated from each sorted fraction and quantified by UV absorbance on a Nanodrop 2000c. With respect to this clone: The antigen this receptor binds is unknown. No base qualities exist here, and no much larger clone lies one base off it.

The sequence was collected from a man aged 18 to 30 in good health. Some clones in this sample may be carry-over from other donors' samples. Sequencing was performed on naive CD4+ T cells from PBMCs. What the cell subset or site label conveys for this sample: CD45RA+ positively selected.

The nucleotide sequence is TGTGCCAGCCAGGGTTCTGGAAACACCATATATTTT. It is translated as CASQGSGNTIYF. Recombination connected TRBV27 to TRBJ1-3, with TRBD1 as a weak D call on 5 bases. The CDR3 runs 12 residues from the cysteine to the phenylalanine. Only the CDR3 region is kept as DNA, spanning 36 bases read in frame from base 1. Deletion took 8 bases off V and 1 base off J, with a span of 6 bases between the germline ends. Taken from the germline V gene (reference sequence), the CDR1 and CDR2 loops are MNHEY and SMNVEV.